This T cell receptor beta chain is from a study of cytomegalovirus exposure and HLA in healthy donors (dated by TCRdb to the late 2010s). Study-wide context: According to an earlier analysis of a few hundred of the donors, about 180 million T cells yielded 90 million to 140 million unique TCR beta sequences and about 300 Gb of sequence data. Around 320 gigabases of sequencing data and tens of millions of unique TCR sequences were included in an early release covering several hundred HLA-typed donors. Of the roughly 410 genotyped donors, approximately 81% were placed in the genetic ancestry cluster associated with self-reported Caucasian donors. The study was designed to test whether signatures of past pathogen exposure could be identified by cataloging public T cell receptors. The T cell repertoires of around 670 subjects were profiled by immunosequencing and related to cytomegalovirus serostatus. Besides the first cohort of 666 subjects, a separate validation cohort made up of 95 to 150 different subjects was used. To predict cytomegalovirus infection status, the study combined high-throughput TCR immunosequencing, statistical association of individual TCRs with disease status, and machine learning. A later analysis re-analyzed previously published TCR beta repertoires from several hundred donors and added high-resolution HLA genotyping to study TCR occurrence patterns. The later analysis used no new phenotypic data to find candidate immune exposures, relying instead on TCR beta sequences and their occurrence across donors. An earlier analysis of roughly 600 of the donors used high-throughput TCR beta sequencing to judge whether each TCR beta V gene segment behaved as functional or pseudogenic. Alongside the repertoire data, information on donor age, sex, ethnicity and CMV serostatus was compiled. Genome-wide SNP genotypes for about 65% of the 666 donors were used in a later genetic analysis, which treated that subset as a discovery cohort. All discovery cohort repertoires had been generated using a single sequencing platform. HLA typing included class I and class II loci at four-digit resolution. Typing coverage differed by locus: A, B, C, DRB1 and DQB1 were typed in roughly 629-630 donors, DQA1 in around 500, DPA1 in around 610, and DPB1 in around 440. Roughly 5 DR-DQ haplotypes were handled as single units for association and clustering, since linkage in the cohort was strong. Among some 400 genotyped donors of the cohort, an average of roughly 230,000 unique TCR beta nucleotide sequences was sequenced per donor, of which roughly 17% were non-productive. Here is what the overall study found, with its caveats: Some IMGT-functional V segments, including TRBV6-2 and TRBV6-3, could not be distinguished by the 87-base-pair reads and were therefore excluded. This cohort had only TCR beta chains sequenced, and the lack of alpha or paired-chain data limited which features could be detected. Linkage disequilibrium might explain the correlated functional status among segregating V segments, but an unknown experimental factor could not be ruled out. Three of the identified cytomegalovirus-associated TCR beta chains were confirmed in vitro to be specific for cytomegalovirus antigens. In a later analysis, the rate of TCR association differed among HLA loci, with DRB1 alleles having the most associated TCRs and HLA-C alleles having the fewest. Strong co-occurrence of HLA alleles, especially DR and DQ, made assigning TCR associations to individual alleles difficult. In a later analysis, several top co-occurrence clusters were reported to appear linked to parvovirus B19, influenza, CMV and Epstein-Barr virus. HLA typing was unavailable for some donors at each locus, so association tests used only the typed subset. Presence/absence analyses assumed roughly uniform sequencing depth across donors, an assumption that may not hold. A later analysis associated about 18,000 TCR beta sequences with specific HLA alleles at a false discovery rate of 0.05. Across donors, most TCR sequences were observed very rarely, whereas some public TCRs were present in many individuals. Most CMV-associated TCR beta chains appeared to be HLA-restricted in a later analysis, and the HLA associations seemed to be driven largely by CMV exposure. The classifier was reported to diagnose cytomegalovirus status with high specificity and sensitivity in both the original and validation cohorts. Seventeen rarely observed V segments, including chromosome 9 orphons, were excluded from the earlier analysis of approximately 600 of the donors because counts were too low. For the cohort, immune exposure information was limited to CMV serostatus. A further reported finding was that TCR beta sequences accurately predicted the HLA-A and HLA-B alleles for most subjects in the first cohort. It was suggested by the authors that the approach could potentially be generalized to other disease states and immunological phenotypes. An association between a missense DCLRE1C variant and V-gene and J-gene trimming of TCR beta chains was found in a later genetic analysis and replicated in an independent cohort. The sequencing pipeline was judged likely to have produced a cluster of highly shared sequence variants as a technical artifact. In an earlier analysis of around 500 of the donors, most TCR beta V segments appeared in productive rearrangements about 90% or about 30% of the time, broadly matching IMGT annotations. A total of 150 or so TCR beta chains were listed by the study as associated with cytomegalovirus. Compared with equally common non-associated chains, HLA-associated TCR beta chains in a later analysis were more clonally expanded and had lower generation probabilities. In a later genetic analysis, fewer N-insertions in productive TCRs were reported among donors in an Asian-associated ancestry cluster than the 666-donor mean.

The library was obtained by the immunoSEQ multiplex PCR assay. For the multiplex PCR, a mixture combining 60 forward primers for TCR Vbeta segments and 13 reverse primers for TCR Jbeta segments was used. Amplification of the CDR3 region of rearranged TCR beta genes was performed with a multiplex PCR assay on genomic DNA. On the Illumina HiSeq System, the amplified TCR beta libraries were sequenced as 87-base-pair reads. For the original study's pipeline: A later analysis tallied around 87 million unique TCR beta chains across the 666 repertoires, and around 10 million of those chains were shared by two or more donors. Raw reads were error-corrected and collapsed into unique sequences by a nearest-neighbor algorithm in which closely related sequences were merged to remove PCR and sequencing errors. V, D and J gene segments were assigned by aligning CDR3 sequences to IMGT reference sequences. For a sequence to be retained, at least a six-nucleotide match to both a V gene segment and a J gene segment was required. A rearrangement was called productive if the CDR3 had no stop codons and remained in frame with V and J, and every other rearrangement was called non-productive. Following IMGT convention, CDR3 was defined as the stretch from the second conserved V-encoded cysteine up to the conserved J-encoded phenylalanine. The earlier analysis of fewer than 750 of the donors excluded sequences that lacked an unambiguous match to a single V gene segment. In an earlier analysis of a few hundred of the donors, V segments were called functional above 56.7% productive rearrangements and were called segregating when the between-donor standard deviation exceeded 5%. A statistical classification framework was built for diagnosing cytomegalovirus status from the catalog of TCR beta chain sequences. A later analysis assigned V and J genes by comparing TCR nucleotide sequences with IMGT/GENE-DB human TR gene sequences. Using the TCRdist pipeline, a later analysis assigned CDR3 sequences along with most-parsimonious VDJ recombination scenarios. A later analysis defined each TCR beta chain by its CDR3 amino acid sequence plus V-gene family, and excluded reads lacking a unique V-gene family. In a later analysis, 500 to 700 highly shared, low-generation-probability nucleotide sequences were removed to address suspected cross-contamination and a sequencing artifact. A later analysis calculated a clonal expansion index for each public chain from normalized within-repertoire ranks of inferred template counts. Generation probabilities in a later analysis came from a VDJ recombination model fitted to out-of-frame rearrangements, and those results were checked against IGoR. Hypergeometric tests were used in a later analysis to score TCR-TCR, TCR-HLA and TCR-CMV co-occurrence, with a repertoire-size bias correction applied to the TCR pairs. False discovery rates were estimated in a later analysis by permuting HLA or CMV assignments 20 times. A later analysis grouped co-occurring TCRs with DBSCAN, adding TCRdist sequence similarity when clustering within HLA-allele-positive subsets. Co-occurrence clustering excluded repertoires with fewer than 30,000 or more than 120,000 public chains, plus five with anomalous nucleotide sharing. The source is immuneACCESS, and TCRdb retained only in-frame sequences with V and J called. Part of the clones is not carried over; for the studies checked, unresolved V genes explain less than half of this, and the remainder is unexplained. D and trimming come from the DNA, and the V and J calls and clone size come from that table. The table for this sample lists about 120,000 clones; 77% of them were counted only once. 9.5% to 12% of the sample lies in the top ten.

The cohort comprised 710 or so healthy bone marrow donors. At the time of sampling, all cohort members were nominally healthy, though unrecorded immune exposures were likely present. The donor tested CMV seropositive and was one of the 289 seropositive cohort members. A peripheral blood sample was provided by each donor, and peripheral blood mononuclear cells were used for TCR beta sequencing. The Qiagen DNeasy Blood Extraction Kit was used to extract genomic DNA from the blood cell samples. The CDR3 goes from the cysteine to the phenylalanine over 12 residues. Only the CDR3 part of the read is kept: 36 bases, read in frame from the first base. CDR1 and CDR2 (LNHDA, SQIVND) derive from the germline V gene (reference sequence). V is pared back by 6 bases and J by 13 bases, with 16 bases lying between the germline termini. Notes on this clone: What this receptor recognizes is not known. Base qualities are not recorded, but no much larger clone differs from it by a single base.

The specimen sequenced was PBMCs. The chain was built from TRBV19 and TRBJ2-1; TRBD2 is perhaps the D gene, given 5 matching bases. The source is a man in his forties or fifties in good health and CMV-seropositive. The CDR3 sequence is CASSEQRTRQFF. The nucleotides read TGTGCCAGTAGCGAACAGCGGACCAGACAGTTCTTC.